The clone carrying this T cell receptor beta chain was found many times. The entry originates in a study of identical twins. In TCRdb, the 5' RACE reads were re-called with MiXCR into one record per CDR3 protein. The sample yields hundreds of thousands of distinct CDR3 sequences, 8.6% seen once. Between the trimmed V and J ends, which lost 4 bases and 8 bases, there was a span of 12 bases. The CDR3 totals 14 residues. Per the germline V gene, CDR1 is LGHNA and CDR2 is YSLEER. This sample also belongs to another study, concerning yellow fever vaccine responses in identical twins.

The specimen was PBMCs. This clonotype was obtained from a woman between 18 and 30 years old in good health. The gene calls are TRBV4-3 and TRBJ1-6; D may be TRBD1 (5 bases). The CDR3 DNA follows: TGCGCCAGCAGCCGAGGGGACGGCTATTCACCCCTCCACTTT. Its protein is CASSRGDGYSPLHF.